This note documents a single T cell receptor beta chain sequence. Germline assignment: CDR1 SGHNT and CDR2 YENEEA. With 5 bases clipped from V and 4 bases from J, the junction kept 8 bases outside the gene matches. The CDR3 consists of 15 residues. TCRdb keeps only in-frame clones here, not all; method: immunoSEQ multiplex PCR. The sample has about 190,000 clones, around 87% seen once. This entry belongs to a study of blood T cell repertoires in COVID-19. The sample taken for sequencing was peripheral blood. The sequence was collected from a man in his forties or fifties with active or convalescent COVID-19. The chain couples TRBV11-3 to TRBJ2-5; 9 nucleotides align to TRBD1. As DNA, the CDR3 is TGTGCCAGCAGCCCGGGACAGGGAGGGGGAGAGACCCAGTACTTC. Its translation: CASSPGQGGGETQYF.